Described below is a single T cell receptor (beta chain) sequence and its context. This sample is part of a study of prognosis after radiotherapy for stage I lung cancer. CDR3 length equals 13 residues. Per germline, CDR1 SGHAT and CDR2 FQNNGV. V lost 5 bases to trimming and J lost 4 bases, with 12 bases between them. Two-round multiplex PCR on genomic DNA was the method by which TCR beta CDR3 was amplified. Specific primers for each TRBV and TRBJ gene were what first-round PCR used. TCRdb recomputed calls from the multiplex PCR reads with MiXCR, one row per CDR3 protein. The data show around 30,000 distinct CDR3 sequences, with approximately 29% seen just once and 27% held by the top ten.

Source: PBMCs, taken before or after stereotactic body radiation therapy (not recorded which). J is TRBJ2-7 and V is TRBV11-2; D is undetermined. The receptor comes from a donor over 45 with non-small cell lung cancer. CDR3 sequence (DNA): TGTGCCAGCAGCCCCACCAAGAATTACGAGCAGTACTTC. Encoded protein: CASSPTKNYEQYF.